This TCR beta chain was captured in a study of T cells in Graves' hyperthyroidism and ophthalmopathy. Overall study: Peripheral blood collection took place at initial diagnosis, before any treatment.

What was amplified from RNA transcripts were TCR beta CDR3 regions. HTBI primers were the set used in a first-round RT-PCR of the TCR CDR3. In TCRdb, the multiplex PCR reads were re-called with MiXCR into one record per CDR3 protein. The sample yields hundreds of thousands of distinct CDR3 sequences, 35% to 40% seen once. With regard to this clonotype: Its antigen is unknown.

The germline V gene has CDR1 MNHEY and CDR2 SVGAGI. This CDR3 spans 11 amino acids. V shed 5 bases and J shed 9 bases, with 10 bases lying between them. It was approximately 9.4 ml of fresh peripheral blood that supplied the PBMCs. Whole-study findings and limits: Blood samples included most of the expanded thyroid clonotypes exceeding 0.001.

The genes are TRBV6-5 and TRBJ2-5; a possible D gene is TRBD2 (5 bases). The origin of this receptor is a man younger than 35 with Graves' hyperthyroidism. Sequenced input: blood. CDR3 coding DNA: TGTGCCAGCAGTGAGAGGGCAGCCCAGTACTTC. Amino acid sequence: CASSERAAQYF.